The 21 T cell receptor beta chains below come from one sample, sequenced in a study of regulatory T cells in long-lasting Graves disease. Noted time point: newly diagnosed GD, antithyroid drugs for less than 3 months. Preparation of the TCR library used RNA extracted from PBMCs. Investigators prepared the TCR beta libraries by applying iRepertoire HTBI primers and Arm-PCR of CDR3 regions. TCRdb called the multiplex PCR reads again in MiXCR, with one record for every CDR3 protein. The sample has 530,000 or so distinct CDR3 sequences, about 16% seen once; the top ten hold about 12%. The same specimen was also included in a second study, on T cells in Graves' hyperthyroidism and ophthalmopathy.

The sample in question was peripheral blood mononuclear cells (PBMCs), obtained at new diagnosis, from a patient treated with antithyroid drugs. These receptors were obtained from a man aged 18 to 29 with Graves disease.

The chain has TRBV3-1 and TRBJ2-5, with TRBD2 identical over 8 bases. This CDR3 is built from 14 residues. Germline CDR1 LGHDT, CDR2 YNNKEL (reference sequence). V shed 2 bases and J 5 bases; nucleotides not matched to a gene: 4. CDR3 residues: CASSQLAGRETQYF. The CDR3 bases are TGTGCCAGCAGCCAATTAGCGGGAAGGGAGACCCAGTACTTC.

The chain employs TRBV3-1 and TRBJ1-5; D is unclear. Germline V gives CDR1 LGHDT, CDR2 YNNKEL (reference sequence). This CDR3 is 13 amino acids long. Trimming stripped 0 bases from V and 4 bases from J, with 4 bases between. CDR3 loop: CASSQEGNQPQHF. Written as DNA, the CDR3 is TGTGCCAGCAGCCAAGAGGGGAATCAGCCCCAGCATTTT.

Worth noting for this clonotype: One base away lies a much larger clone, so this may be a sequencing read error. The chain joins TRBV5-1 to TRBJ2-7; D gene unclear. Germline V lookup: CDR1 SGHRS, CDR2 YFSETQ. The CDR3 length is 13 residues. V lost 7 bases, J lost 2 bases, and 13 bases lay in between. The CDR3 DNA reads as TGCGCCAGCGGCAAAACTCCGACCTACGAGCAGTACTTC. It encodes CASGKTPTYEQYF.

The chain joins TRBV2 to TRBJ1-5; tentative D call: TRBD1 (5 bases). CDR3 length equals 16 residues. V lost 2 bases, J lost 1 base, and 12 bases lay in between. Germline V gene data show CDR1 as SNHLY and CDR2 as FYNNEI. The CDR3 nucleotides read TGTGCCAGCAGTGAACAAAGGACACTGAGCAATCAGCCCCAGCATTTT. It yields the protein CASSEQRTLSNQPQHF.

This clonotype has only a few counts. This rearrangement joins TRBV7-3 to TRBJ1-1, with 7 bases aligning to TRBD1. CDR3 size: 17 residues. Per the germline V gene, CDR1 is SGHTA and CDR2 is FQGTGA. V dropped 5 bases and J dropped 2; count of bases not matched to a gene: 14. The CDR3: CASSKLGGTEANTEAFF. As DNA, the CDR3 is TGTGCCAGCAGCAAACTAGGTGGGACAGAGGCTAACACTGAAGCTTTCTTT. The full variable domain, rest sourced from reference TRBV7-3 and TRBJ1-1, is GAGVSQTPSNKVTEKGKYVELRCDPISGHTALYWYRQSLGQGPEFLIYFQGTGAADDSGLPNDRFFAVRPEGSVSTLKIQRTERGDSAVYLCASSKLGGTEANTEAFFGQGTRLTVV.

This clonotype was detected only a few times. The chain carries TRBV7-3 and TRBJ1-1, with D possibly matching TRBD1 (5 bases). V shed 4 bases and J shed 8 bases, with 14 bases lying between them. The CDR3 is 13 amino acids. Germline V gene data show CDR1 as SGHTA and CDR2 as FQGTGA. The CDR3 nucleotides read TGTGCCAGCAGCTGGACAAACGACGCGGAAGCTTTCTTT. Encoded protein: CASSWTNDAEAFF. Based on the CDR3 plus reference TRBV7-3 and TRBJ1-1, the full variable domain is GAGVSQTPSNKVTEKGKYVELRCDPISGHTALYWYRQSLGQGPEFLIYFQGTGAADDSGLPNDRFFAVRPEGSVSTLKIQRTERGDSAVYLCASSWTNDAEAFFGQGTRLTVV.

This clonotype was seen ten or more times. This sequence joins TRBV20-1 and TRBJ2-3; no reliable D call. The V end lost 6 bases, the J end lost 2 bases, and 9 bases lay between the germline ends. Germline lookup yields CDR1 DFQATT and CDR2 SNEGSKA (reference sequence). The CDR3 length is 12 residues. The CDR3 DNA reads TGCAGTGCCGTCCCGTACACAGATACGCAGTATTTT. This encodes CSAVPYTDTQYF.

At least ten counts were recorded for this clonotype. J is TRBJ2-7 and V is TRBV28; 7 nucleotides line up with TRBD1. This CDR3 region has 16 residues. V lost 5 bases and J lost 0; bases outside the gene matches: 10. The V gene's germline CDR1 is MDHEN and CDR2 SYDVKM. The CDR3 DNA reads as TGTGCCAGCAGTCCCAGGACAGGACCCCTCTCCTACGAGCAGTACTTC. Its protein is CASSPRTGPLSYEQYF. Using reference TRBV28 and TRBJ2-7 for the parts outside the CDR3, the full variable domain is DVKVTQSSRYLVKRTGEKVFLECVQDMDHENMFWYRQDPGLGLRLIYFSYDVKMKEKGDIPEGYSVSREKKERFSLILESASTNQTSMYLCASSPRTGPLSYEQYFGPGTRLTVT.

This clonotype was recorded many times. The chain recombines TRBV2 with TRBJ2-7; 9 bases fit TRBD2. CDR3 length: 18 amino acids. The trim removed 7 bases at V and 3 bases at J, leaving 19 bases unmatched. CDR1 SNHLY and CDR2 FYNNEI come from the germline V gene. CDR3 amino acids: CASTPTGASGTLDYEQYF. DNA of the CDR3: TGTGCCAGCACTCCGACCGGGGCTAGCGGGACTCTAGACTACGAGCAGTACTTC.

This sequence joins TRBV5-6 and TRBJ2-7; 11 bases agree with TRBD2. The CDR3 spans 14 residues. J was trimmed by 1 base and V by 6 bases; bases with no gene match: 3. CDR1 is SGHDT, CDR2 YYEEEE, per germline. CDR3 loop: CASKTSGSSYEQYF. The CDR3 coding sequence is TGTGCCAGCAAAACTAGCGGGAGTTCCTACGAGCAGTACTTC.

This clonotype was seen many times. V usage is TRBV6-1 and J usage is TRBJ2-1; TRBD2 matches 8 bases. There are 15 residues in the CDR3. V gave up 6 bases and J gave up 2 bases; unmatched junction bases: 6. Germline lookup yields CDR1 MNHNS and CDR2 SASEGT. The CDR3 nucleotides read TGTGCCAGCAGCTCTACTAGCGGAACCTACAATGAGCAGTTCTTC. The encoded protein is CASSSTSGTYNEQFF.

In its sample, this clonotype was seen many times. Here the CDR3 reads CASSLTDSAGNTIYF. The CDR3, as DNA: TGTGCCAGCAGCTTAACGGACTCCGCTGGAAACACCATATATTTT. The chain has TRBV11-2 and TRBJ1-3; D not certain. The CDR3 spans 15 residues. Germline-derived CDR1 and CDR2 are SGHAT and FQNNGV. V dropped 2 bases and J dropped 2 bases, with 10 bases sitting between them.

The rearrangement joins TRBV27 to TRBJ1-2; D is unclear. This CDR3 spans 16 amino acids. Trimming cost V 0 bases and J 6 bases, with 17 bases left between them. CDR1 MNHEY and CDR2 SMNVEV come from the germline V gene (reference sequence). As DNA, the CDR3 is TGTGCCAGCAGTTTATCTGCTTCGTTCCGGGGAAATGGCTACACCTTC. The encoded protein is CASSLSASFRGNGYTF.

In its sample, this clonotype was seen a few times. V and J are TRBV19 and TRBJ2-3; a weak D match, TRBD1 (5 bases). The germline gives CDR1 LNHDA, CDR2 SQIVND (reference sequence). This CDR3 comprises 13 residues. The V and J ends lost 8 bases and 2 bases respectively, with 11 bases between them. In DNA form, the CDR3 reads TGTGCCAGTGGACATACAGCCACAGATACGCAGTATTTT. It is translated as CASGHTATDTQYF. The full variable domain, completed using reference TRBV19 and TRBJ2-3, is DGGITQSPKYLFRKEGQNVTLSCEQNLNHDAMYWYRQDPGQGLRLIYYSQIVNDFQKGDIAEGYSVSREKKESFPLTVTSAQKNPTAFYLCASGHTATDTQYFGPGTRLTVL.

This clonotype has a handful of counts. This chain links TRBV5-4 with TRBJ2-3, with TRBD2 identical over 10 bases. CDR1 SGHNT and CDR2 YYREEE come from the germline V gene (reference sequence). This CDR3 has 16 residues. The junction had 4 bases not matched to a gene; V was cut back by 3 bases and J by 0 bases. The CDR3 DNA is TGTGCCAGCAGCTCCGGGACTAGCGCTAGCACAGATACGCAGTATTTT. This gives the protein CASSSGTSASTDTQYF.

This clonotype was detected a few times. A junction end diverges from the germline sequence, so it may reflect a read error. The J gene is TRBJ1-1, the V gene TRBV5-1; D may be TRBD1 (6 bases). The germline V gene has CDR1 SGHRS and CDR2 YFSETQ. This CDR3 comprises 15 residues. This CDR3 reads CASSLSLGGITEAFF. CDR3 coding DNA: TGCGCTAGCAGCCTCTCTTTAGGGGGGATCACTGAAGCTTTCTTT.

The sample holds a few counts of this clonotype. V gene TRBV2 combines with J gene TRBJ1-5; tentatively, D is TRBD1 (5 bases). The CDR3 is 16 amino acids. Germline V gene data show CDR1 as SNHLY and CDR2 as FYNNEI. V was cut by 3 bases and J by 1 base, with 13 bases left in between. The CDR3 loop reads CASSERGTTSNQPQHF. CDR3 in DNA: TGTGCCAGCAGTGAGCGAGGGACGACGAGCAATCAGCCCCAGCATTTT.

This clonotype was found many times. The chain has TRBV28 and TRBJ1-1; 7 bases align to TRBD1. The CDR3 sequence is 16 residues long. In germline, CDR1 is MDHEN, CDR2 SYDVKM. V shed 6 bases, J shed 0 bases, and the junction held 10 bases outside the gene matches. In nucleotides, the CDR3 is TGTGCCAGCAGGTCCAGGGGGGGGCAGTTGAACACTGAAGCTTTCTTT. This encodes CASRSRGGQLNTEAFF.

This clonotype was seen ten or more times. The DNA of the CDR3 is TGTGCCAGCCGATTAGAAGATTCTAGCACAGATACGCAGTATTTT. It codes for CASRLEDSSTDTQYF. J is TRBJ2-3 and V is TRBV12-3 or TRBV12-4, with unresolved D. Trimming left V 8 bases short and J 0 bases short, with 15 bases between. This CDR3 region has 15 residues.

This clonotype has ten or more counts. The chain couples TRBV2 to TRBJ1-2, with 7 bases matching TRBD1. V was clipped by 5 bases and J by 7 bases; unmatched bases: 4. There are 12 residues in the CDR3. Germline V lookup: CDR1 SNHLY, CDR2 FYNNEI. The CDR3 loop is CASSLNRGGYTF. CDR3 sequence (DNA): TGTGCCAGCAGTTTAAACAGGGGTGGCTACACCTTC. Full variable domain (missing parts from reference TRBV2 and TRBJ1-2): EPEVTQTPSHQVTQMGQEVILRCVPISNHLYFYWYRQILGQKVEFLVSFYNNEISEKSEIFDDQFSVERPDGSNFTLKIRSTKLEDSAMYFCASSLNRGGYTFGSGTRLTVV.

Comment on this clonotype: Possible read error: a much larger clone is one base away. V is TRBV7-9 and J is TRBJ2-3; no clear D. V was clipped by 2 bases and J by 5 bases, with 8 bases between them. Germline CDR1 SEHNR, CDR2 FQNEAQ (reference sequence). This CDR3 comprises 13 residues. CDR3 sequence (DNA): TGTGCCAGCAGCTTAAGGAATATAGATACGCAGTATTTT. It yields the protein CASSLRNIDTQYF.